The present T cell receptor beta chain was sequenced within a study of OX40 agonist ivuxolimab in advanced cancers. The cohort excluded patients with autoimmune disease history or systemic immunosuppression. Generated by immunoSEQ multiplex PCR, the TCRdb table keeps only in-frame clones and is missing some. Of about 33,000 clones listed, 74% are singletons. The germline V and J ends were trimmed by 4 bases and 1 base, with 11 bases remaining between them. The CDR3 totals 14 residues. Looked up from germline, CDR1 is SGHNT and CDR2 is YYREEE (reference sequence). The chain uses TRBV5-4 and TRBJ1-1, with a possible D match to TRBD1 (5 bases). Sequences were derived from CD4+ or CD8+ T cells sorted from blood, sampled in a trial of the OX40 agonist ivuxolimab. This TCR was recovered from an adult with an advanced solid tumor such as melanoma, head and neck, liver or kidney cancer. CDR3 in DNA: TGTGCCAGCAGCGGGACCGGCGGGAACACTGAAGCTTTCTTT. This encodes CASSGTGGNTEAFF.